This TCR beta chain was sequenced in a study of neurological immune-mediated disorders. The V end lost 5 bases, the J end lost 10 bases, and 6 bases lay between the germline ends. CDR3 length: 10 residues. Germline V gene lookup returns CDR1 SGHAT and CDR2 FQNNGV. This clonotype has a count of ten or more. TCRdb re-called the 5' RACE reads through MiXCR, storing one row per CDR3 protein. The sample lists about 37,000 distinct CDR3 sequences, under 14% occurring once. Sample: CD4+ T cells from blood. The chain is built from TRBV11-2 and TRBJ2-1; D ambiguous. This clonotype originated in a woman in her 30s with HTLV-1-associated myelopathy (HAM/TSP). The CDR3 DNA reads as TGTGCCAGCAGCCAAGAGGAGCAGTTCTTC. It encodes CASSQEEQFF.